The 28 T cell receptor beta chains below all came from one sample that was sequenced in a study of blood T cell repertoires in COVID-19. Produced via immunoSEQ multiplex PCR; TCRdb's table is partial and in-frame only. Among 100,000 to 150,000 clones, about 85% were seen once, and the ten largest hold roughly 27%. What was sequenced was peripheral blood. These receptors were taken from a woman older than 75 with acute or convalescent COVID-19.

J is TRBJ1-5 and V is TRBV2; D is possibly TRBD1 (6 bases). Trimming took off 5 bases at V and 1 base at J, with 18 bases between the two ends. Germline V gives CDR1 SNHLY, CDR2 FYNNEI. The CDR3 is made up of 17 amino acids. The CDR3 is CASSRPPGVGSNQPQHF. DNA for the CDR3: TGTGCCAGCAGTCGTCCCCCAGGGGTTGGGAGCAATCAGCCCCAGCATTTT.

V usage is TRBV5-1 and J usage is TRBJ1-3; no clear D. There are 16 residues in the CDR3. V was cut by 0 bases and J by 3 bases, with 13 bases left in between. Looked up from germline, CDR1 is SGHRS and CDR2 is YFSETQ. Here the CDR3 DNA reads TGCGCCAGCAGCTTGGTTGCAGGCCTGGGTGGAAACACCATATATTTT. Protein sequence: CASSLVAGLGGNTIYF.

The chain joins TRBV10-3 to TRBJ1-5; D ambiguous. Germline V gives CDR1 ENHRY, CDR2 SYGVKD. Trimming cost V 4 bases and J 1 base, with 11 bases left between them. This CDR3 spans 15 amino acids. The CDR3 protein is CAISGGGPSNQPQHF. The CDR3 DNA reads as TGTGCCATCAGTGGAGGCGGCCCGAGCAATCAGCCCCAGCATTTT.

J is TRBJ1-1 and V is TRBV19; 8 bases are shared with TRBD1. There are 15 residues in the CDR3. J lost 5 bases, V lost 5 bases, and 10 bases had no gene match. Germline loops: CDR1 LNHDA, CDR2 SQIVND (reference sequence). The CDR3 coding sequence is TGTGCCAGTAGTTTATACAGGGGGAAATCAACTGAAGCTTTCTTT. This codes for CASSLYRGKSTEAFF.

In nucleotides, the CDR3 is TGTGCCAGCAGCCATACTAGCGGGGGCCGCGATGAGCAGTTCTTC. It codes for CASSHTSGGRDEQFF. The J gene is TRBJ2-1, the V gene TRBV5-4; 11 nucleotides agree with TRBD2. Trimming took 4 bases from V and 8 from J; bases not matched to a gene: 8. The CDR3 is 15 residues long. Germline V gives CDR1 SGHNT, CDR2 YYREEE (reference sequence). The full variable domain, in which reference TRBV5-4 and TRBJ2-1 provide the parts outside the CDR3, is ETGVTQSPTHLIKTRGQQVTLRCSSQSGHNTVSWYQQALGQGPQFIFQYYREEENGRGNFPPRFSGLQFPNYSSELNVNALELDDSALYLCASSHTSGGRDEQFFGPGTRLTVL.

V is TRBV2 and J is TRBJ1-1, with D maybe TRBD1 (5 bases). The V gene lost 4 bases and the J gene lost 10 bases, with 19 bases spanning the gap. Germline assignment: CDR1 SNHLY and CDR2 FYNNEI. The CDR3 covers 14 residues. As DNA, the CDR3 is TGTGCCAGCAGTGGGGGCTCCGGGTATTTTGGAGCTTTCTTT. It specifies CASSGGSGYFGAFF. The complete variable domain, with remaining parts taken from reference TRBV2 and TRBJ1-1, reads EPEVTQTPSHQVTQMGQEVILRCVPISNHLYFYWYRQILGQKVEFLVSFYNNEISEKSEIFDDQFSVERPDGSNFTLKIRSTKLEDSAMYFCASSGGSGYFGAFFGQGTRLTVV.

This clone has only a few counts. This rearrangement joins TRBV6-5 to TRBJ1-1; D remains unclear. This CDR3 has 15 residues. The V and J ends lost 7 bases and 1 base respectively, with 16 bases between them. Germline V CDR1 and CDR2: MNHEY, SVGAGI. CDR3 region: CASIPSGEGNTEAFF. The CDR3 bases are TGTGCCAGCATCCCGAGCGGGGAGGGGAACACTGAAGCTTTCTTT.

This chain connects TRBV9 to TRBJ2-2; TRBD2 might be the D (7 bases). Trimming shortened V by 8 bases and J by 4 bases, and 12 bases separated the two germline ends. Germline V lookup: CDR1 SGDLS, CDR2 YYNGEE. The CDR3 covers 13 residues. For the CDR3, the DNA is TGTGCCAGTCGGGGGGCTAGCACCGGGGAGCTGTTTTTT. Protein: CASRGASTGELFF.

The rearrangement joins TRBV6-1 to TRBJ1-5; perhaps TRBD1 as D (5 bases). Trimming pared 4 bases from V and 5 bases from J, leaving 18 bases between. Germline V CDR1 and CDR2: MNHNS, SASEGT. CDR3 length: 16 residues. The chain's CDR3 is CASSGLGRPGDQPQHF. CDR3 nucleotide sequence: TGTGCCAGCAGTGGCCTGGGACGGCCGGGGGATCAGCCCCAGCATTTT.

As DNA, the CDR3 is TGTGCCAGTAGTATAGGCCGACAGGTTGGGAAACAAGAGACCCAGTACTTC. This sequence encodes CASSIGRQVGKQETQYF. The chain links TRBV19 to TRBJ2-5, with D possibly TRBD1 on 6 matching bases. V dropped 1 base and J dropped 2 bases, with 17 bases sitting between them. The CDR3 contains 17 residues. Germline loops: CDR1 LNHDA, CDR2 SQIVND (reference sequence).

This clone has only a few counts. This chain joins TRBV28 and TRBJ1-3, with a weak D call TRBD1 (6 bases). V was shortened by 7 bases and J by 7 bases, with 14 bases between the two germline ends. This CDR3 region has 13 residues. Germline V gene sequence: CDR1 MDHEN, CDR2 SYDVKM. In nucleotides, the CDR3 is TGTGCCAGCACCCCCCCAGGGGTCAACACCATATATTTT. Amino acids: CASTPPGVNTIYF.

The DNA of the CDR3 is TGTGCCAGCAGCCAAGAATGGCAGGTGACCACTGAAGCTTTCTTT. Its translation is CASSQEWQVTTEAFF. J is TRBJ1-1 and V is TRBV14, with D uncertain. Germline CDR1 is SGHDN and CDR2 is FVKESK. The length of the CDR3 is 15 residues. Trimming cost V 0 bases and J 4 bases, with 12 bases left between them.

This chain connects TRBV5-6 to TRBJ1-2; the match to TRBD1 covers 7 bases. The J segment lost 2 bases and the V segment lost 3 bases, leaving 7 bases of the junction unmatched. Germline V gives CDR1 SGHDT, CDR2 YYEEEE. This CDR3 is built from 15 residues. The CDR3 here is CASSSRDRPNYGYTF. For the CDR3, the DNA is TGTGCCAGCAGCTCCCGGGACAGACCCAACTATGGCTACACCTTC.

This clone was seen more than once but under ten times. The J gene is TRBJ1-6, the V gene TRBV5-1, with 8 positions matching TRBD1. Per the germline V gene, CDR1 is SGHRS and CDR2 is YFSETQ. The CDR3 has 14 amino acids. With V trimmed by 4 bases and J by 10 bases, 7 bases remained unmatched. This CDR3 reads CASSAGQGLSPLHF. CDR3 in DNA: TGCGCCAGCAGCGCCGGACAGGGTCTGTCACCCCTCCACTTT.

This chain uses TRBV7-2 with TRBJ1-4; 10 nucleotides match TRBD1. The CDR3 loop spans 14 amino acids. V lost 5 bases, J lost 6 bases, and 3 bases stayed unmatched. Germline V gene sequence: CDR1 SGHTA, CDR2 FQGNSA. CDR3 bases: TGTGCCAGCAGCGGACAGGGGGTTGATGAAAAACTGTTTTTT. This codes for CASSGQGVDEKLFF.

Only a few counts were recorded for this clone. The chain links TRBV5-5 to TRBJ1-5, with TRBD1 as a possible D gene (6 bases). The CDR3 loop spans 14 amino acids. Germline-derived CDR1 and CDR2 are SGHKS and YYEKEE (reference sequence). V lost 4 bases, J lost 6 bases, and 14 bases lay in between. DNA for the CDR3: TGTGCCAGCAGCAGAGAGACAGGCCCTCAGCCCCAGCATTTT. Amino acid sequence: CASSRETGPQPQHF.

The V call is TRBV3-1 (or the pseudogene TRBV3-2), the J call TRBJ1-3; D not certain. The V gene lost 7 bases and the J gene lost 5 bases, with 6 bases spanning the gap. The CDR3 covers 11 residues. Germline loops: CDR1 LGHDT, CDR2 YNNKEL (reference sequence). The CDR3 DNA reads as TGTGCCAGCAACCACAGAAACACCATATATTTT. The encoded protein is CASNHRNTIYF.

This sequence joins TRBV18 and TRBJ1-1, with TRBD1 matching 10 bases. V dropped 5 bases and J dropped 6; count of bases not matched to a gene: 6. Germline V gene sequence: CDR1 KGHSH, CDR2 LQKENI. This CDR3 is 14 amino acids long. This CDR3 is CASSSDRGKAEAFF. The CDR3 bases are TGTGCCAGCTCATCGGACAGGGGGAAGGCTGAAGCTTTCTTT.

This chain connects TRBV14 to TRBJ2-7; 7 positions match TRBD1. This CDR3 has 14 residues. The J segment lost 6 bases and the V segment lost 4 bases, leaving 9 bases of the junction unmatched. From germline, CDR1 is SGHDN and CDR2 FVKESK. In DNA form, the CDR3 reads TGTGCCAGCAGCCCTTCAATAGGGGGCCGCGAGCAGTACTTC. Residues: CASSPSIGGREQYF.

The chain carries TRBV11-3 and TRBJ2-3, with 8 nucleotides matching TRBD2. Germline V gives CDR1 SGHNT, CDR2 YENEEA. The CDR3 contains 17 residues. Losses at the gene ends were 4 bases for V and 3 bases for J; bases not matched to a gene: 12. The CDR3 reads CASSSRTRGLGTDTQYF. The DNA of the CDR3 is TGTGCCAGCAGCTCACGTACCAGGGGACTAGGAACAGATACGCAGTATTTT.

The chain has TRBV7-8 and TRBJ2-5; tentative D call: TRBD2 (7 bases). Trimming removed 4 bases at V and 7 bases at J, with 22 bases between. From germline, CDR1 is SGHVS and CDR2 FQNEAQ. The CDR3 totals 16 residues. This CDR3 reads CASSSVIGGRTGTQYF. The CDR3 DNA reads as TGTGCCAGCAGCTCGGTGATCGGGGGGCGGACGGGGACCCAGTACTTC.

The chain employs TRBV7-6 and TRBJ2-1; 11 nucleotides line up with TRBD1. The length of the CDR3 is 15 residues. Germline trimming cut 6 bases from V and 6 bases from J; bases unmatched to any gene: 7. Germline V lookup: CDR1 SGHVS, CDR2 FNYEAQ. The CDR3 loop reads CASSPGTGGGNEQFF. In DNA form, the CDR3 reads TGTGCCAGCAGTCCCGGGACAGGGGGGGGCAATGAGCAGTTCTTC.

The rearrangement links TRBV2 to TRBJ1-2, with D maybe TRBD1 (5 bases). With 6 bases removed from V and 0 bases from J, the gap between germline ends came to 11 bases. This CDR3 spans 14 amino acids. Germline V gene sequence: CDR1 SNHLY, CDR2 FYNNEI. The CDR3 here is CASRPRGANYGYTF. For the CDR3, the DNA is TGTGCCAGCAGACCCCGGGGGGCTAACTATGGCTACACCTTC.

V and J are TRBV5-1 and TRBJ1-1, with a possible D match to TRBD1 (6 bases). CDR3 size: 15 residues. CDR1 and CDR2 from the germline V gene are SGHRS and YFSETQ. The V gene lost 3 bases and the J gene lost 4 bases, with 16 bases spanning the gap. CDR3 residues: CASSSPGGQVTEAFF. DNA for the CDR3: TGCGCCAGCAGCTCCCCGGGGGGGCAGGTCACTGAAGCTTTCTTT.

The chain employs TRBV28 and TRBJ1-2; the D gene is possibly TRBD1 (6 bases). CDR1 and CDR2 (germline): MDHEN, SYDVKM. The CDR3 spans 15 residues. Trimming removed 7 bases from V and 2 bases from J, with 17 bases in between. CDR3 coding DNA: TGTGCCAGCACCCACCAGGGAAGGGGGAACTATGGCTACACCTTC. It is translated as CASTHQGRGNYGYTF.

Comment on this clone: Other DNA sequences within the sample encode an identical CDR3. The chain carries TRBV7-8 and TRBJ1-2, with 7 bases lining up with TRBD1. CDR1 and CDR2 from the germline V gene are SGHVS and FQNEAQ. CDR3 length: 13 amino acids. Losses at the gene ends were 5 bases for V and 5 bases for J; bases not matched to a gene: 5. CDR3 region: CASSPDRVYGYTF. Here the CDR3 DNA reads TGTGCCAGCAGCCCCGACAGGGTTTATGGCTACACCTTC.

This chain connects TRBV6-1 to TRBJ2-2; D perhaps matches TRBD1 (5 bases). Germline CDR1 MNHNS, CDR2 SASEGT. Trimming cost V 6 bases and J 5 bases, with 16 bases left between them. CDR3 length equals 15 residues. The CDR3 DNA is TGTGCCAGCAGACCTCATTTGCAGGGAACCGGGGAGCTGTTTTTT. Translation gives CASRPHLQGTGELFF.

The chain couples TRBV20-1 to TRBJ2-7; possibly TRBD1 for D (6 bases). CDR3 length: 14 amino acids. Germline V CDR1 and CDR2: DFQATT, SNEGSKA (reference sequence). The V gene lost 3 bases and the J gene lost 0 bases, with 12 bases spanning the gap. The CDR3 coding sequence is TGCAGTGCTAGTATGGGGGCGAGCTCCTACGAGCAGTACGTC. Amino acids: CSASMGASSYEQYV.